This passage covers 29 T cell receptor beta chains from one sample sequenced in a study of cytomegalovirus exposure and HLA in healthy donors. Amplification used 60 Vbeta primers and 13 Jbeta primers. Generated by immunoSEQ multiplex PCR, the TCRdb table keeps only in-frame clones and is missing some. Of 140,000 or so clones listed, roughly 65% are singletons. The sample taken for sequencing was PBMCs. These receptors all stem from a man aged 60 to 69 in good health and CMV-seronegative.

This chain uses TRBV5-1 with TRBJ2-7, with D perhaps TRBD1 (5 bases). Germline CDR1 and CDR2: SGHRS and YFSETQ. The CDR3 spans 12 residues. The V and J ends lost 4 bases and 3 bases respectively, with 8 bases between them. The CDR3 bases are TGCGCCAGCAGCACCGACAGCTACGAGCAGTACTTC. It specifies CASSTDSYEQYF.

The genes are TRBV2 and TRBJ2-3; possibly TRBD1 for D (6 bases). Germline lookup yields CDR1 SNHLY and CDR2 FYNNEI. The germline V and J ends were trimmed by 5 bases and 1 base, with 13 bases remaining between them. CDR3 length equals 15 residues. CDR3 residues: CASSPQGGGTDTQYF. CDR3 nucleotides: TGTGCCAGCAGTCCCCAAGGGGGAGGCACAGATACGCAGTATTTT.

V is TRBV6-5 and J is TRBJ2-1; 11 nucleotides line up with TRBD2. V shed 4 bases and J 0 bases; nucleotides not matched to a gene: 2. Germline CDR1 is MNHEY and CDR2 is SVGAGI. The CDR3 totals 16 residues. The CDR3: CASSSLAGGSYNEQFF. CDR3 DNA: TGTGCCAGCAGTTCTCTAGCGGGAGGCTCCTACAATGAGCAGTTCTTC.

This clone came up once. The rearrangement uses TRBV9 and TRBJ2-5, with D possibly TRBD2 on 6 matching bases. Germline V CDR1 and CDR2: SGDLS, YYNGEE. The CDR3 covers 14 residues. V was clipped by 3 bases and J by 4 bases, with 13 bases between them. The CDR3 DNA follows: TGTGCCAGCAGCGCGACGACGGGAGCAGAGACCCAGTACTTC. It is translated as CASSATTGAETQYF. Complete variable domain (other parts from reference TRBV9 and TRBJ2-5): DSGVTQTPKHLITATGQRVTLRCSPRSGDLSVYWYQQSLDQGLQFLIQYYNGEERAKGNILERFSAQQFPDLHSELNLSSLELGDSALYFCASSATTGAETQYFGPGTRLLVL.

As regards this clone: A read error may produce the germline difference seen at one junction end. V and J are TRBV10-3 and TRBJ2-2; tentatively, D is TRBD1 (6 bases). There are 15 residues in the CDR3. Per germline, CDR1 ENHRY and CDR2 SYGVKD. The CDR3 sequence is CAITEDSDNTGELFF. The CDR3 nucleotides read TGTGCCATCACTGAGGACAGCGACAACACCGGGGAGCTGTTTTTT.

The CDR3 protein is CSVAASGLLSEQFF. The CDR3 coding sequence is TGCAGCGTTGCGGCTAGCGGGCTTCTGAGTGAGCAGTTCTTC. J is TRBJ2-1 and V is TRBV29-1; 8 bases align to TRBD2. The ends lost 4 bases at V and 9 bases at J; junction bases unmatched: 11. The CDR3 extends over 14 amino acids. Germline CDR1 and CDR2: SQVTM and ANQGSEA.

This clone was counted once. This chain connects TRBV15 to TRBJ1-2; TRBD1 might be the D (6 bases). Germline lookup yields CDR1 LNHNV and CDR2 YYDKDF (reference sequence). The V gene lost 0 bases and the J gene lost 10 bases, with 15 bases spanning the gap. CDR3 length: 14 amino acids. The CDR3 bases are TGTGCCACCAGCAGAGATTATGGGGGCCGCGACTACACCTTC. It specifies CATSRDYGGRDYTF.

J is TRBJ2-2 and V is TRBV25-1, with D uncertain. The CDR3 consists of 15 residues. The germline CDR1 and CDR2 sequences are MGHDK and SYGVNS. The V gene lost 5 bases and the J gene lost 4 bases, with 14 bases spanning the gap. The CDR3 spells CASSRLSGATGELFF. The CDR3 DNA sequence: TGTGCCAGCAGTCGTTTATCAGGCGCCACCGGGGAGCTGTTTTTT.

V is TRBV5-1 and J is TRBJ2-2, with TRBD1 identical over 12 bases. CDR1 is SGHRS and CDR2 is YFSETQ in the germline V gene. Trimming removed 4 bases from V and 0 bases from J; junction bases left unmatched: 1. This CDR3 is built from 16 residues. The CDR3 loop reads CASSGDRGPNTGELFF. In DNA, the CDR3 is TGCGCCAGCAGCGGGGACAGGGGGCCGAACACCGGGGAGCTGTTTTTT.

The rearrangement links TRBV5-1 to TRBJ1-4, with 9 bases matching TRBD1. V trimming: 8 bases; J trimming: 6 bases; junction bases outside the gene matches: 11. The CDR3 runs 15 residues. CDR1 and CDR2 from the germline V gene are SGHRS and YFSETQ. The CDR3, as DNA: TGCGCCAGTCGACGCGGGGACAGGGAGGATGAAAAACTGTTTTTT. It specifies CASRRGDREDEKLFF.

V gene TRBV11-2 combines with J gene TRBJ1-6; no definite D call. V lost 3 bases and J 4 bases, leaving 4 bases between the germline ends. The CDR3 is 13 residues long. Germline V gives CDR1 SGHAT, CDR2 FQNNGV. The CDR3 loop is CASSFQYNSPLHF. CDR3 nucleotide sequence: TGTGCCAGCAGCTTCCAGTATAATTCACCCCTCCACTTT.

The chain links TRBV30 to TRBJ2-6; possible D gene TRBD2, 5 bases. CDR3 size: 15 residues. Germline CDR1 reads GTSNPN; CDR2 reads SVGIG (reference sequence). V gave up 0 bases and J gave up 1 base, with 7 bases separating them. CDR3 loop: CAWSVGGSGANVLTF. The CDR3 DNA is TGTGCCTGGAGTGTAGGAGGATCTGGGGCCAACGTCCTGACTTTC. The variable domain in full, with the rest retrieved from reference TRBV30 and TRBJ2-6, is SQTIHQWPATLVQPVGSPLSLECTVEGTSNPNLYWYRQAAGRGLQLLFYSVGIGQISSEVPQNLSASRPQDRQFILSSKKLLLSDSGFYLCAWSVGGSGANVLTFGAGSRLTVL.

The chain is built from TRBV4-1 and TRBJ1-1; TRBD1 matches 9 bases. With 6 bases clipped from V and 3 bases from J, the junction kept 8 bases outside the gene matches. The CDR3 sequence is 15 residues long. Germline CDR1 and CDR2: MGHRA and YSYEKL. The CDR3 DNA sequence: TGCGCCAGCAGTCGTAAACAGGGGGCGGACACTGAAGCTTTCTTT. It yields the protein CASSRKQGADTEAFF.

This chain links TRBV7-2 with TRBJ2-7, with 7 bases identical to TRBD1. The CDR3 runs 14 residues. V lost 3 bases, J lost 0 bases, and 2 bases stayed unmatched. Germline CDR1 SGHTA, CDR2 FQGNSA. The CDR3 sequence: CASSLQGVSYEQYF. Here the CDR3 DNA reads TGTGCCAGCAGCTTGCAGGGGGTCTCCTACGAGCAGTACTTC.

V usage is TRBV7-2 and J usage is TRBJ2-7; 10 bases are shared with TRBD2. V was clipped by 5 bases and J by 4 bases; unmatched bases: 5. Germline-derived CDR1 and CDR2 are SGHTA and FQGNSA. The CDR3 has 14 amino acids. This chain's CDR3 is CASSQTSGNYEQYF. CDR3 bases: TGTGCCAGCAGCCAAACTAGCGGGAATTACGAGCAGTACTTC.

This clone was observed a handful of times. This chain connects TRBV6-5 to TRBJ2-7; 8 nucleotides match TRBD2. V was pared by 0 bases and J by 5 bases, with 3 bases of the junction left unmatched. This CDR3 is built from 14 residues. CDR1 MNHEY and CDR2 SVGAGI come from the germline V gene. CDR3 DNA: TGTGCCAGCAGTTACTCGGCGGGGGGCAACGAGCAGTACTTC. Translated, it gives CASSYSAGGNEQYF.

This clone was counted once. This sequence joins TRBV5-1 and TRBJ1-1, with D possibly matching TRBD1 (5 bases). CDR3 length equals 15 residues. Germline CDR1 reads SGHRS; CDR2 reads YFSETQ. Trimming stripped 0 bases from V and 1 base from J, with 10 bases between. The CDR3 DNA is TGCGCCAGCAGCTTGGATGCGGGGCCGAACACTGAAGCTTTCTTT. This codes for CASSLDAGPNTEAFF.

The chain couples TRBV5-1 to TRBJ1-4; the D is unclear. Between the trimmed V and J ends, which lost 0 bases and 0 bases, there was a span of 9 bases. This CDR3 has 16 amino acids. CDR1 and CDR2 (germline): SGHRS, YFSETQ. The CDR3 here is CASSLAAGPTNEKLFF. Here the CDR3 DNA reads TGCGCCAGCAGCTTGGCCGCAGGCCCAACTAATGAAAAACTGTTTTTT.

CDR3 sequence reads: CASSKDNRGRLNLVAKNIQYF. CDR3 DNA sequence: TGTGCCAGCAGCAAGGACAACAGGGGGCGACTTAACCTAGTAGCCAAAAACATTCAGTACTTC. The V gene is TRBV21-1, the J gene TRBJ2-4; the D segment call TRBD1 is taken from the table without a DNA check. TRBV21-1 is annotated as a pseudogene. This CDR3 is built from 21 residues.

The gene calls are TRBV6-1 and TRBJ2-7, with D unresolved. There are 11 residues in the CDR3. In germline, CDR1 is MNHNS, CDR2 SASEGT. V lost 5 bases and J 4 bases, leaving 6 bases between the germline ends. The CDR3 protein is CASSSFYEQYF. The CDR3 bases are TGTGCCAGCAGTTCTTTTTACGAGCAGTACTTC.

The chain is built from TRBV4-1 and TRBJ2-5; possibly TRBD1 for D (6 bases). Germline V gene lookup returns CDR1 MGHRA and CDR2 YSYEKL. V shed 0 bases and J shed 11 bases, with 19 bases lying between them. The CDR3 has 15 amino acids. DNA of the CDR3: TGCGCCAGCAGCCAAGATTACGTTCATAAGGGGGAGCAGTACTTC. This codes for CASSQDYVHKGEQYF.

V usage is TRBV7-3 and J usage is TRBJ2-3; 10 nucleotides agree with TRBD1. Germline CDR1 and CDR2: SGHTA and FQGTGA. The CDR3 is 17 amino acids. The V segment lost 5 bases and the J segment 2 bases; nucleotides outside the gene matches: 10. The CDR3 DNA reads TGTGCCAGCAGCCAAAGGGACAGGGGTGAACCCACAGATACGCAGTATTTT. This codes for CASSQRDRGEPTDTQYF.

This chain joins TRBV18 and TRBJ1-2, with TRBD1 matching 9 bases. There are 16 residues in the CDR3. Germline V gives CDR1 KGHSH, CDR2 LQKENI. V dropped 1 base and J dropped 6; count of bases not matched to a gene: 9. CDR3: CASSPLGGQGLDGYTF. In nucleotides, the CDR3 is TGTGCCAGCTCACCACTGGGAGGACAGGGGTTAGATGGCTACACCTTC.

There are a few counts of this clone. The chain links TRBV6-1 to TRBJ1-5, with 7 bases matching TRBD1. After removal of 5 bases from V and 5 bases from J, the junction contained 6 bases not matched to a gene. The germline V gene has CDR1 MNHNS and CDR2 SASEGT. CDR3 length: 14 amino acids. For the CDR3, the DNA is TGTGCCAGCAGTCCGGGACAGATGGATCAGCCCCAGCATTTT. Translation gives CASSPGQMDQPQHF.

The chain couples TRBV6-5 to TRBJ2-5, with D tentatively TRBD2 (5 bases). The CDR3 loop spans 14 amino acids. Trimming removed 5 bases at V and 5 bases at J, with 15 bases between. The germline CDR1 and CDR2 sequences are MNHEY and SVGAGI. The CDR3 loop reads CASSITRRLETQYF. In DNA form, the CDR3 reads TGTGCCAGCAGTATCACCCGGAGGTTGGAGACCCAGTACTTC.

The sample holds a few counts of this clone. The V gene is TRBV19, the J gene TRBJ2-3, with 15 bases lining up with TRBD2. V was clipped by 4 bases and J by 3 bases; unmatched bases: 2. The germline CDR1 and CDR2 sequences are LNHDA and SQIVND (reference sequence). The CDR3 runs to 16 residues. The CDR3 nucleotides are TGTGCCAGTAGTACGGGACTAGCGGGAGGAACAGATACGCAGTATTTT. As protein: CASSTGLAGGTDTQYF.

This chain connects TRBV30 to TRBJ2-7; D is unclear. V dropped 1 base and J dropped 3 bases, with 7 bases sitting between them. Per germline, CDR1 GTSNPN and CDR2 SVGIG (reference sequence). The CDR3 sequence is 12 residues long. CDR3 coding DNA: TGTGCCTGGAGTGCAGGTTTCTACGAGCAGTACTTC. It encodes CAWSAGFYEQYF.

In regard to this clone: The same CDR3 arises from other DNA sequences in this sample as well. The gene calls are TRBV19 and TRBJ2-5, with TRBD1 matching over 9 bases. The CDR3 consists of 15 residues. The J segment lost 2 bases and the V segment lost 4 bases, leaving 5 bases of the junction unmatched. The germline V gene has CDR1 LNHDA and CDR2 SQIVND (reference sequence). The DNA of the CDR3 is TGTGCCAGTAGTACCTCGACAGGGGGACAAGAGACCCAGTACTTC. This sequence encodes CASSTSTGGQETQYF.

The chain recombines TRBV18 with TRBJ2-5; TRBD1 aligns across 9 bases. Trimming removed 3 bases from V and 1 base from J; junction bases left unmatched: 9. This CDR3 has 17 residues. Germline-derived CDR1 and CDR2 are KGHSH and LQKENI. CDR3 loop: CASSPTGGYDVQETQYF. In DNA, the CDR3 is TGTGCCAGCTCACCCACAGGGGGCTACGATGTCCAAGAGACCCAGTACTTC.